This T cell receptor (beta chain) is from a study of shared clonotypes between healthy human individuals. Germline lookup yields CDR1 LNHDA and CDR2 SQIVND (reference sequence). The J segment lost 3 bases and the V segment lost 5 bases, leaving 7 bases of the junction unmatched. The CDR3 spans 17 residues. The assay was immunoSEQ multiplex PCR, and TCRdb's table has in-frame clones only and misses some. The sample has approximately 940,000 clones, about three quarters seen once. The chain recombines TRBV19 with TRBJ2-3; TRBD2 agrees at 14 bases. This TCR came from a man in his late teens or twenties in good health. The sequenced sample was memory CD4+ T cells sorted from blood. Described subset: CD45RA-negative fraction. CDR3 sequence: CASSLGTSGSLTDTQYF. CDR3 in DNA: TGTGCCAGTAGTCTCGGGACTAGCGGGAGTTTGACAGATACGCAGTATTTT.